This T cell receptor (beta chain) came from a study of OX40 agonist ivuxolimab in advanced cancers. Study information: Ivuxolimab is a fully human IgG2 antibody that activates OX40 (CD134). Checkpoint inhibitors had been given previously to under 50% of patients. Whole-study results and caveats: At doses 0.1 to 3.0 mg/kg, CD4+ and CD8+ clones expanded.

CDR3 size: 13 residues. Trimming removed 7 bases from V and 2 bases from J; junction bases left unmatched: 4. Regarding this clone: What it recognizes is unknown.

Assay used: immunoSEQ multiplex PCR; TCRdb lists only in-frame clones, some missing. The sample has more than 85,000 clones, over 75% seen once. Samples of blood were obtained at baseline, on cycle 4 day 1, and on cycle 7 day 1. The source material was CD4+ or CD8+ T cells sorted from blood, sampled in a trial of the OX40 agonist ivuxolimab. V gene TRBV5-3 combines with J gene TRBJ2-7, with 9 bases that match TRBD1. TRBV5-3 is placed among ORFs of uncertain function. This sequence was found in an adult with an advanced solid tumor such as melanoma, head and neck, liver or kidney cancer. In DNA, the CDR3 is TGTGCCAGACCGGACAGGGGAGCCTACGAGCAGTACTTC. Translating gives CARPDRGAYEQYF.